The 9 T cell receptor beta chains presented below share a single source sample, sequenced in a study of blood T cell repertoires in COVID-19 (dated by TCRdb to 2018 to 2021). Receptor libraries were prepared by the immunoSEQ multiplex PCR assay. Here the immuneACCESS table is served through TCRdb, limited to in-frame sequences with V and J called. Missing clones are a known gap in these copies; in checked studies unresolved V genes cover under half, and the rest lacks a known reason. Here the sample has roughly 300,000 clones; 80% to 95% occur a single time. Approximately 7.5% of the sample is held by the ten biggest clonotypes. The sequencing input was peripheral blood. The receptors were gathered from a young woman with COVID-19, enrolled during active disease.

The chain uses TRBV5-1 and TRBJ1-1; D possibly corresponds to TRBD1 (5 bases). The length of the CDR3 is 15 residues. The V end was cut by 2 bases, the J end by 0 bases, with 11 bases between. Germline CDR1 reads SGHRS; CDR2 reads YFSETQ. This CDR3 reads CASSFVPDMNTEAFF. DNA for the CDR3: TGCGCCAGCAGCTTCGTCCCGGACATGAACACTGAAGCTTTCTTT.

This clone was detected only once. This chain links TRBV20-1 with TRBJ2-5, with 11 nucleotides matching TRBD2. Trimming at V came to 3 bases and at J to 4 bases, leaving 4 bases not matched to a gene. CDR3 size: 14 residues. Germline CDR1 DFQATT, CDR2 SNEGSKA (reference sequence). The CDR3 sequence: CSASPLAGGETQYF. The DNA of the CDR3 is TGCAGTGCTAGTCCCCTAGCGGGAGGAGAGACCCAGTACTTC.

The chain carries TRBV19 and TRBJ1-5; 9 bases map to TRBD1. The germline gives CDR1 LNHDA, CDR2 SQIVND (reference sequence). The CDR3 length is 19 residues. V trimming: 1 base; J trimming: 4 bases; junction bases outside the gene matches: 14. The DNA for the CDR3 is TGTGCCAGTAGTATAGGGTACAGGGGGCTTGGTTCGTGGAATCAGCCCCAGCATTTT. As protein: CASSIGYRGLGSWNQPQHF.

The chain recombines TRBV18 with TRBJ2-1; D perhaps matches TRBD2 (6 bases). The CDR3 spans 13 residues. Per germline, CDR1 KGHSH and CDR2 LQKENI. V was trimmed by 4 bases and J by 7 bases, leaving 11 bases between them. The CDR3 spells CASSRGGENEQFF. CDR3 nucleotides: TGTGCCAGCTCACGGGGCGGGGAGAATGAGCAGTTCTTC.

V gene TRBV11-2 combines with J gene TRBJ2-7; 11 nucleotides agree with TRBD2. After removal of 5 bases from V and 4 bases from J, the junction contained 7 bases not matched to a gene. The CDR3 loop spans 15 amino acids. CDR1 and CDR2 (germline): SGHAT, FQNNGV. The CDR3 is CASSKTSGALYEQYF. CDR3 nucleotides: TGTGCCAGCAGCAAGACTAGCGGGGCCCTTTACGAGCAGTACTTC.

V and J are TRBV2 and TRBJ2-6; TRBD1 aligns across 7 bases. J gave up 3 bases and V 10 bases, and 9 bases lay outside the gene matches. Per the germline V gene, CDR1 is SNHLY and CDR2 is FYNNEI. CDR3 length: 15 residues. DNA of the CDR3: TGTGCCACCCGAGGACAGGCTGGTGGGGCCAACGTCCTGACTTTC. This translates into CATRGQAGGANVLTF.

The chain links TRBV7-9 to TRBJ2-3; 10 bases map to TRBD2. Trimming took 4 bases from V and 4 from J; bases not matched to a gene: 2. Germline V gives CDR1 SEHNR, CDR2 FQNEAQ (reference sequence). This CDR3 spans 14 amino acids. CDR3: CASSSSGSSDTQYF. CDR3 in DNA: TGTGCCAGCAGCTCTAGCGGGAGTTCAGATACGCAGTATTTT.

Comments on this clone: Additional DNA sequences in this sample encode the identical CDR3. The rearrangement links TRBV18 to TRBJ1-1; D gene ambiguous. V lost 1 base to trimming and J lost 4 bases, with 7 bases between them. The length of the CDR3 is 13 residues. Germline loops: CDR1 KGHSH, CDR2 LQKENI. CDR3 in DNA: TGTGCCAGCTCACCACTCCGGGGCACTGAAGCTTTCTTT. This codes for CASSPLRGTEAFF.

The V call is TRBV10-3, the J call TRBJ2-7; 10 nucleotides agree with TRBD1. Germline CDR1 reads ENHRY; CDR2 reads SYGVKD. The CDR3 is made up of 16 amino acids. The ends lost 5 bases at V and 7 bases at J; junction bases unmatched: 14. CDR3 loop: CAISSIPGQGPGEQYF. The CDR3, as DNA: TGTGCCATCAGTTCGATTCCGGGACAGGGGCCGGGTGAGCAGTACTTC.